This T cell receptor beta chain appears in the sequencing data of a study of naive and memory T cell subsets. Notes on the study in general: Especially in CD8 cells, naive repertoires contained a few larger clonotypes, possibly CD45RA-re-expressing memory cells.

Germline CDR1 reads LNHDA; CDR2 reads SQIVND (reference sequence). V was clipped by 3 bases and J by 9 bases, with 15 bases between them. This CDR3 has 14 amino acids. Both TRBC1 and TRBC2 were covered by a beta constant-region primer of two equimolar oligonucleotides. Nested alpha and beta constant-region primers with the SP2 primer drove four PCR rounds on ligated cDNA. One entry per CDR3 protein, called by TCRdb with MiXCR from the UMI-ligation and nested PCR reads. The profile shows under 150,000 distinct CDR3 sequences, about 20% of them singletons. With regard to this clonotype: The antigen is unknown.

The source of this sequence is a human donor in good health. The chain joins TRBV19 to TRBJ1-5, with TRBD1 as a possible D gene (6 bases). Sequenced sample: naive CD8+ T cells from blood. CDR3 in DNA: TGTGCCAGTAGTATGGCAGGGGCCCTTTGGCCCCAGCATTTT. This sequence encodes CASSMAGALWPQHF. Filled out from reference TRBV19 and TRBJ1-5, the complete variable domain reads DGGITQSPKYLFRKEGQNVTLSCEQNLNHDAMYWYRQDPGQGLRLIYYSQIVNDFQKGDIAEGYSVSREKKESFPLTVTSAQKNPTAFYLCASSMAGALWPQHFGDGTRLSIL.